This T cell receptor beta chain was captured by sequencing in a study of blood T cell repertoires in COVID-19. Study information: The samples span acute and convalescent COVID-19 from the United States, Italy and Spain. PBMCs, B-cell-depleted T cells, or T cells were the source of the cDNA or gDNA that made up the material.

Sequencing used immunoSEQ multiplex PCR; TCRdb keeps in-frame clones, though not all of them. The sample lists just over 150,000 clones, roughly nine tenths occurring once. Comment on this clone: The sample has other DNA sequences that encode this CDR3 too.

The CDR3 has 13 residues. The germline gives CDR1 SGHDT, CDR2 YYEEEE. V gave up 7 bases and J gave up 2 bases; unmatched junction bases: 3. The chain combines TRBV5-6 with TRBJ1-2; TRBD1 matches 9 bases. This TCR was recovered from a woman aged 70-85 years with acute or convalescent COVID-19. The source material was peripheral blood. The CDR3 region has the DNA TGTGCCAGCCGGGACAGGGTCAACTATGGCTACACCTTC. Protein product: CASRDRVNYGYTF. Looking up the rest from reference TRBV5-6 and TRBJ1-2 gives the full variable domain: DAGVTQSPTHLIKTRGQQVTLRCSPKSGHDTVSWYQQALGQGPQFIFQYYEEEERQRGNFPDRFSGHQFPNYSSELNVNALLLGDSALYLCASRDRVNYGYTFGSGTRLTVV.